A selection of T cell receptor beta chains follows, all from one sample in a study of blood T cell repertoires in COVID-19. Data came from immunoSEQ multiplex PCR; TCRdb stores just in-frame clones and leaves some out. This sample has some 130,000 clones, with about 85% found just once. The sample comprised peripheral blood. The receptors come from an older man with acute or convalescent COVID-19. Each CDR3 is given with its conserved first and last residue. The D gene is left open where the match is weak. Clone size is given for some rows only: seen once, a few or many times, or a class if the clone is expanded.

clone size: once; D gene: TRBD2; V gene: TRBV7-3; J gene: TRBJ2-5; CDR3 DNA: TGTGCCAGCAGCCCGGGACTAGGTGGAGAGACCCAGTACTTC; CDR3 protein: CASSPGLGGETQYF
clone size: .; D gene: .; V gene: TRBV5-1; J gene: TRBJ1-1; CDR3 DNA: TGCGCCAGCAGCTTGGCCGGTAATGCGCATGAAGCTTTCTTT; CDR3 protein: CASSLAGNAHEAFF
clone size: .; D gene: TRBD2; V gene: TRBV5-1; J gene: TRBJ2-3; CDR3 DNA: TGCGCCAGCAGCACCGGGACTAGCGGGGTCACAGATACGCAGTATTTT; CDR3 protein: CASSTGTSGVTDTQYF
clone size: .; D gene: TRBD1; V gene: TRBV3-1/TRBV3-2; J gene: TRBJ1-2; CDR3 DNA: TGTGCCAGCAGCCAAGGACAGGGGATCGGCTACACCTTC; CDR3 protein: CASSQGQGIGYTF
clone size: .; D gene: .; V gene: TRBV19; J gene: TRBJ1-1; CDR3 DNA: TGTGCCAGTAGTGCGCAGGGGTTTAACACTGAAGCTTTCTTT; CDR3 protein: CASSAQGFNTEAFF
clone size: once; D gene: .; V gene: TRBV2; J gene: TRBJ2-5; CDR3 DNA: TGTGCCAGCAGTGAAGAGGGGCCCCAAGAGACCCAGTACTTC; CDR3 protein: CASSEEGPQETQYF
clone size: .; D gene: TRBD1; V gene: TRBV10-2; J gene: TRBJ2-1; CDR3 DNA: TGCGCCAGCAACGGACAGGGGGCTTACAATGAGCAGTTCTTC; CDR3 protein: CASNGQGAYNEQFF
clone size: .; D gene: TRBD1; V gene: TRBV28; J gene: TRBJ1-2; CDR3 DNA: TGTGCCGGTTCCCGCCGGGACAGGGACAGCTACACCTTC; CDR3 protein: CAGSRRDRDSYTF
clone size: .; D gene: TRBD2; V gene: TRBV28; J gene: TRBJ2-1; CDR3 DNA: TGTGCCAGCAGTTTCCCCAGCGGGAGGGCGAATGAGCAGTTCTTC; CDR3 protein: CASSFPSGRANEQFF
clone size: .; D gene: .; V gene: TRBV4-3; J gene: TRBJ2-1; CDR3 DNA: TGCGCCAGCAGCCAAGATGGGGGCTCGAGCTCCTACAATGAGCAGTTCTTC; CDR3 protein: CASSQDGGSSSYNEQFF
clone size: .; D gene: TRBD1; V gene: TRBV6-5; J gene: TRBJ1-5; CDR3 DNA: TGTGCCAGCAGTTACTCAGGGGGCAGACAGCCCCAGCATTTT; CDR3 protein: CASSYSGGRQPQHF
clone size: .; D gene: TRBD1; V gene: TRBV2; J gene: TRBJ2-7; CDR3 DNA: TGTGCCAGCAGCCAAAGGATGACCGGGACAGGGCCCGTCGAGCAGTACTTC; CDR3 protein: CASSQRMTGTGPVEQYF
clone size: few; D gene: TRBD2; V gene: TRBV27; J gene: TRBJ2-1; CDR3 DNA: TGTGCCAGCAGTTTATCGAGACTAGCCTCCTACAATGAGCAGTTCTTC; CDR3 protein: CASSLSRLASYNEQFF
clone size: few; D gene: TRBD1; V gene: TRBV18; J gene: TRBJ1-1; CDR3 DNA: TGTGCCAGCTCCGAGGACAGGAGGAACACTGAAGCTTTCTTT; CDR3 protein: CASSEDRRNTEAFF
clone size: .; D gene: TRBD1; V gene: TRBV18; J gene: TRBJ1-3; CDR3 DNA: TGTGCCAGCTCACTCTCCGGGACAGGGTCAACTGGAAACACCATATATTTT; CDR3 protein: CASSLSGTGSTGNTIYF
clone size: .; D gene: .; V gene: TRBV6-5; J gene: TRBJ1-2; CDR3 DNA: TGTGCCAGCAGTTACAACCCGAGCGCTAGGAGCGGCTACACCTTC; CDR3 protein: CASSYNPSARSGYTF
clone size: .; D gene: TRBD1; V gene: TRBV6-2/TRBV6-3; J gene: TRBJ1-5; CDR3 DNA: TGTGCCAGCAGCAACACAGGGGGCGGCAATCAGCCCCAGCATTTT; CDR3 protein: CASSNTGGGNQPQHF
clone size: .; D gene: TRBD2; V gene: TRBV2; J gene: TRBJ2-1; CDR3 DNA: TGTGCCAGCAGTGACCCGCTAGCGGGGCTAGGCGAGCAGTTCTTC; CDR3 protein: CASSDPLAGLGEQFF
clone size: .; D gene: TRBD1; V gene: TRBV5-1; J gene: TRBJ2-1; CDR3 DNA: TGCGCCAGCAGGGGGACAGGGGCCGGGGATGAGCAGTTCTTC; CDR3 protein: CASRGTGAGDEQFF
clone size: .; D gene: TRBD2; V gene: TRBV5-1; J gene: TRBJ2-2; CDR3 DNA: TGCGCCAGCAGCTTGGCCTCGGGGGGTACCGGGGAGCTGTTTTTT; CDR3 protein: CASSLASGGTGELFF